This T cell receptor beta chain was documented in a study of T-cell reconstitution after alpha-beta-depleted transplantation in children. CDR1 is ENHRY and CDR2 is SYGVKD in the germline V gene. This CDR3 has 14 residues. V shed 3 bases and J 8 bases; nucleotides not matched to a gene: 5. Library preparation (for TCRbeta) was performed with unique molecular identifiers. TCRdb reprocessed the PCR reads via MiXCR and lists one record per CDR3 protein. The sample contains about half a million distinct CDR3 sequences, approximately 12% of which appear only once. The sample was PBMCs from the stem cell graft donor, taken from the stem cell graft. The V and J genes are TRBV10-3 and TRBJ1-4; 8 bases are a match to TRBD1. This TCR derives from a human donor who donated a stem cell graft to a child with combined immunodeficiency. The CDR3: CAISDPGGGEKLFF. CDR3 sequence (DNA): TGTGCCATCAGTGACCCAGGGGGCGGCGAAAAACTGTTTTTT.